The 32 T cell receptor beta chains listed next were all sequenced from one sample in a study of T cells in Graves' hyperthyroidism and ophthalmopathy. Amplification targeted TCR beta CDR3 regions from RNA transcripts. TCR CDR3 regions were first amplified by RT-PCR with HTBI primers. TCRdb independently ran MiXCR on the multiplex PCR reads; one entry per CDR3 protein. This sample carries about 740,000 distinct CDR3 sequences, about 15% of them seen once, and the ten largest clones take roughly 10%. Material for sequencing was blood. Source of these receptors: a young woman with Graves' hyperthyroidism.

This clonotype has a handful of counts. CDR3 DNA: TGTGCCAGCCAGGATCTTCCTGGAAACACCATATATTTT. Translated: CASQDLPGNTIYF. This rearrangement joins TRBV6-1 to TRBJ1-3; D is uncertain. The CDR3 runs to 13 residues. Trimming left V 8 bases short and J 2 bases short, with 10 bases between. Per germline, CDR1 MNHNS and CDR2 SASEGT.

The rearrangement links TRBV11-1 to TRBJ1-2; tentatively, D is TRBD1 (6 bases). Trimming shortened V by 5 bases and J by 3 bases, and 22 bases separated the two germline ends. Per germline, CDR1 SGHAT and CDR2 FQDESV (reference sequence). The CDR3 contains 17 residues. The CDR3 DNA reads TGTGCCAGCAGCCTATCACAGGGATTGGGTCTAGACTATGGCTACACCTTC. Translation: CASSLSQGLGLDYGYTF.

This clonotype was detected many times. The gene calls are TRBV28 and TRBJ2-3, with D possibly TRBD1 on 5 matching bases. This CDR3 region has 13 residues. V gave up 5 bases and J gave up 5 bases, with 11 bases separating them. In germline, CDR1 is MDHEN, CDR2 SYDVKM. The CDR3 sequence: CASSPHRGDTQYF. For the CDR3, the DNA is TGTGCCAGCAGTCCCCATAGGGGAGATACGCAGTATTTT.

This clonotype was recorded many times. The genes are TRBV7-3 and TRBJ1-1, with TRBD1 matching over 8 bases. Trimming took 5 bases from V and 1 from J; bases not matched to a gene: 3. Per germline, CDR1 SGHTA and CDR2 FQGTGA. This CDR3 comprises 14 residues. CDR3 nucleotides: TGTGCCAGCAGCACTACAGGGGGGAACACTGAAGCTTTCTTT. Translated: CASSTTGGNTEAFF.

This clonotype occurred many times. The V gene is TRBV2, the J gene TRBJ2-7; 8 nucleotides match TRBD1. This CDR3 has 15 residues. Germline CDR1 SNHLY, CDR2 FYNNEI. V was pared by 2 bases and J by 2 bases, with 5 bases of the junction left unmatched. In DNA, the CDR3 is TGTGCCAGCAGTGAATGGTCGACAGGGGCCTACGAGCAGTACTTC. This codes for CASSEWSTGAYEQYF. The variable domain in full, completed from reference TRBV2 and TRBJ2-7, reads EPEVTQTPSHQVTQMGQEVILRCVPISNHLYFYWYRQILGQKVEFLVSFYNNEISEKSEIFDDQFSVERPDGSNFTLKIRSTKLEDSAMYFCASSEWSTGAYEQYFGPGTRLTVT.

Many counts were recorded for this clonotype. V is TRBV28 and J is TRBJ2-3, with D perhaps matching TRBD1 (5 bases). CDR3 length: 15 residues. Trimming removed 6 bases from V and 4 bases from J, with 17 bases in between. Germline CDR1 MDHEN, CDR2 SYDVKM. The CDR3 loop reads CASRWGQGTPDTQYF. CDR3 DNA: TGTGCCAGCAGATGGGGCCAAGGAACTCCAGATACGCAGTATTTT. The entire variable domain, with the rest obtained from reference TRBV28 and TRBJ2-3, is as follows: DVKVTQSSRYLVKRTGEKVFLECVQDMDHENMFWYRQDPGLGLRLIYFSYDVKMKEKGDIPEGYSVSREKKERFSLILESASTNQTSMYLCASRWGQGTPDTQYFGPGTRLTVL.

This chain joins TRBV6-1 and TRBJ2-7; D is perhaps TRBD1 or TRBD2 (6 bases each). Trimming stripped 6 bases from V and 3 bases from J, with 12 bases between. The V gene's germline CDR1 is MNHNS and CDR2 SASEGT. The CDR3 sequence is 13 residues long. The CDR3 DNA is TGTGCCAGCAGGGTGGGGGGCTGCTACGAGCAGTACTTC. Amino acids: CASRVGGCYEQYF.

This clonotype was observed many times. The chain's CDR3 is CASSQDGGTGQPQHF. Here the CDR3 DNA reads TGCGCCAGCAGCCAAGATGGCGGGACTGGTCAGCCCCAGCATTTT. The genes are TRBV4-3 and TRBJ1-5, with TRBD1 as a possible D gene (5 bases). This CDR3 spans 15 amino acids. The germline CDR1 and CDR2 sequences are LGHNA and YSLEER. V lost 0 bases to trimming and J lost 6 bases, with 12 bases between them.

This clonotype was seen many times. The chain carries TRBV2 and TRBJ1-4; TRBD1 agrees at 7 bases. The V segment lost 1 base and the J segment 5 bases; nucleotides outside the gene matches: 7. CDR3 size: 16 residues. CDR1 and CDR2 (germline): SNHLY, FYNNEI. The CDR3 DNA sequence: TGTGCCAGCAGTGAAGACTGGGACAGAGTCAATGAAAAACTGTTTTTT. Encoded protein: CASSEDWDRVNEKLFF.

A few counts support this clonotype. The chain recombines TRBV4-3 with TRBJ2-7; 8 bases align to TRBD1. From germline, CDR1 is LGHNA and CDR2 YSLEER. Trimming at V came to 1 base and at J to 5 bases, leaving 16 bases not matched to a gene. This CDR3 comprises 18 residues. The CDR3, as DNA: TGCGCCAGCAGCCAAGGGAAGTATTTGGGGGCAGGGGGCAACGAGCAGTACTTC. Amino acid sequence: CASSQGKYLGAGGNEQYF.

In this sample, this clonotype turned up a few times. The chain has TRBV20-1 and TRBJ2-5, with D unclear. This CDR3 contains 11 residues. The germline CDR1 and CDR2 sequences are DFQATT and SNEGSKA (reference sequence). Trimming took off 3 bases at V and 3 bases at J, with 5 bases between the two ends. CDR3 in DNA: TGCAGTGCTAGTTGGGAAGAGACCCAGTACTTC. Translation: CSASWEETQYF.

This clonotype has a count of ten or more. The chain uses TRBV11-3 and TRBJ2-2; TRBD2 might be the D (6 bases). The V end lost 4 bases, the J end lost 4 bases, and 13 bases lay between the germline ends. CDR3 length equals 15 residues. Per germline, CDR1 SGHNT and CDR2 YENEEA. The CDR3 here is CASSSGGAGTGELFF. The CDR3 DNA sequence: TGTGCCAGCAGCTCCGGAGGGGCGGGCACCGGGGAGCTGTTTTTT.

This rearrangement joins TRBV6-6 to TRBJ2-1; D perhaps matches TRBD2 (6 bases). CDR1 MNHNY and CDR2 SVGAGI come from the germline V gene (reference sequence). The CDR3 has 14 residues. V was pared by 0 bases and J by 10 bases, with 13 bases between. This CDR3 is CASSYSAGSREQFF. The CDR3 nucleotides read TGTGCCAGCAGTTACTCGGCGGGGTCGCGAGAGCAGTTCTTC.

In this sample, this clonotype turned up a few times. The rearrangement links TRBV20-1 to TRBJ2-5; 8 bases align to TRBD1. The junction had 8 bases not matched to a gene; V was cut back by 6 bases and J by 5 bases. The length of the CDR3 is 13 residues. Germline values: CDR1 DFQATT, CDR2 SNEGSKA (reference sequence). The CDR3 sequence is CSASKTGVETQYF. In nucleotides, the CDR3 is TGCAGTGCCAGTAAGACAGGGGTGGAGACCCAGTACTTC.

A word on this clonotype: One base away lies a much larger clone, so this may be a sequencing read error. The chain uses TRBV7-2 and TRBJ2-4; possibly TRBD2 for D (6 bases). The V gene lost 5 bases and the J gene lost 13 bases, with 15 bases spanning the gap. CDR1 is SGHTA, CDR2 FQGNSA, per germline. The CDR3 runs 12 residues. CDR3 loop: CASSKVGGGQYF. The CDR3 coding sequence is TGTGCCAGCAGCAAGGTGGGGGGAGGACAGTACTTC.

V usage is TRBV2 and J usage is TRBJ1-5, with D tentatively TRBD1 (5 bases). The CDR3 length is 15 residues. Trimming pared 7 bases from V and 0 bases from J, leaving 13 bases between. Germline V CDR1 and CDR2: SNHLY, FYNNEI. This CDR3 reads CASKDGGGSNQPQHF. The CDR3 DNA is TGTGCCAGCAAGGACGGGGGAGGTAGCAATCAGCCCCAGCATTTT.

The sample holds many counts of this clonotype. The chain has TRBV7-2 and TRBJ1-5, with TRBD1 as a possible D gene (6 bases). CDR1 and CDR2 (germline): SGHTA, FQGNSA. Trimming shortened V by 1 base and J by 7 bases, and 14 bases separated the two germline ends. The CDR3 covers 15 residues. CDR3 in amino acids: CASSLVGGAGQPQHF. The CDR3 DNA reads as TGTGCCAGCAGCTTAGTGGGGGGGGCAGGGCAGCCCCAGCATTTT.

The J gene is TRBJ2-3, the V gene TRBV12-3 or TRBV12-4; D remains unclear. This CDR3 spans 12 amino acids. The V end was cut by 8 bases, the J end by 6 bases, with 12 bases between. CDR3 residues: CASCNIPDTQYF. CDR3 nucleotide sequence: TGTGCCAGCTGTAATATTCCGGATACGCAGTATTTT.

This clonotype was seen only a few times. The CDR3 bases are TGTGCCAGCTCCCACAGGTTCGGTAACACTGAAGCTTTCTTT. Encoded protein: CASSHRFGNTEAFF. The rearrangement uses TRBV18 and TRBJ1-1, with D possibly being TRBD1 (5 bases). Germline CDR1 reads KGHSH; CDR2 reads LQKENI. There are 14 residues in the CDR3. The ends were cut back, 6 bases at V and 2 bases at J, with 13 bases in the middle.

This clonotype appeared a few times. This rearrangement joins TRBV7-9 to TRBJ2-6; D is uncertain. CDR3 length: 17 residues. CDR1 and CDR2 (germline): SEHNR, FQNEAQ (reference sequence). V lost 7 bases, J lost 0 bases, and 16 bases lay in between. The CDR3 protein is CASTGGSFSSGANVLTF. CDR3 coding DNA: TGTGCCAGCACCGGTGGCAGTTTTAGCTCTGGGGCCAACGTCCTGACTTTC.

This clonotype was detected a few times. The chain joins TRBV7-3 to TRBJ1-6; D possibly corresponds to TRBD1 (5 bases). Germline assignment: CDR1 SGHTA and CDR2 FQGTGA. The CDR3 is 16 residues long. V lost 5 bases to trimming and J lost 10 bases, with 21 bases between them. CDR3 sequence: CASSLMGLRGGSPLHF. In DNA form, the CDR3 reads TGTGCCAGCAGCCTCATGGGGCTTAGAGGAGGATCACCCCTCCACTTT.

Many counts were recorded for this clonotype. The chain links TRBV20-1 to TRBJ2-7; tentative D call: TRBD2 (6 bases). The V end was cut by 3 bases, the J end by 2 bases, with 20 bases between. Per germline, CDR1 DFQATT and CDR2 SNEGSKA (reference sequence). The CDR3 is 16 residues long. CDR3 nucleotides: TGCAGTGCTAGGGACCCTGTAGCGGAAAGAACCTACGAGCAGTACTTC. The encoded protein is CSARDPVAERTYEQYF.

The V gene is TRBV10-1, the J gene TRBJ2-7, with D unresolved. V lost 7 bases and J 5 bases, leaving 18 bases between the germline ends. The CDR3 is made up of 14 amino acids. In germline, CDR1 is WNHNN, CDR2 SYGVQD (reference sequence). The CDR3: CASTLQETVDEQYF. For the CDR3, the DNA is TGCGCCAGCACCCTTCAGGAGACGGTGGACGAGCAGTACTTC.

This sequence joins TRBV12-3 or TRBV12-4 and TRBJ2-2, with TRBD2 matching over 7 bases. The V gene end was trimmed by 7 bases and the J gene end by 6 bases; junction bases not matched to a gene: 17. The CDR3 consists of 17 residues. In DNA form, the CDR3 reads TGTGCCAGCAACCCCCGGACTAGTTTGAGGACGGCCGGGGAGCTGTTTTTT. It specifies CASNPRTSLRTAGELFF.

As regards this clonotype: One base away lies a much larger clone, so this may be a sequencing read error. The V call is TRBV20-1, the J call TRBJ2-7; D might be TRBD1 (6 bases). The CDR3 length is 13 residues. The V gene's germline CDR1 is DFQATT and CDR2 SNEGSKA (reference sequence). In nucleotides, the CDR3 is TGCAGTGCTAGACGCAGGGGAAGGTACGAGCAGCACTTC. As protein: CSARRRGRYEQHF.

This clonotype was recorded many times. This chain joins TRBV4-2 and TRBJ2-3; TRBD2 matches 12 bases. Germline assignment: CDR1 LGHNA and CDR2 YNFKEQ. CDR3 size: 17 residues. J gave up 9 bases and V 4 bases, and 14 bases lay outside the gene matches. As DNA, the CDR3 is TGTGCCAGCAGCCCCAGTCTCCTAGCGGGAGGGGCATGGACGCAGTATTTT. Translation gives CASSPSLLAGGAWTQYF.

This clonotype occurred many times. The rearrangement uses TRBV7-9 and TRBJ2-5, with D possibly TRBD2 on 6 matching bases. The V gene's germline CDR1 is SEHNR and CDR2 FQNEAQ (reference sequence). There are 16 residues in the CDR3. V dropped 5 bases and J dropped 2 bases, with 18 bases sitting between them. CDR3 DNA sequence: TGTGCCAGCAGCCTTGCCGGAGAGGCGGGGCAAGAGACCCAGTACTTC. This sequence encodes CASSLAGEAGQETQYF.

This clonotype occurred many times. This chain connects TRBV30 to TRBJ2-1; 16 nucleotides align to TRBD2. The CDR3 length is 17 residues. Per the germline V gene, CDR1 is GTSNPN and CDR2 is SVGIG (reference sequence). The V segment lost 3 bases and the J segment 7 bases; nucleotides outside the gene matches: 9. As DNA, the CDR3 is TGTGCCTGGAGAGGGACTAGCGGGAGGGCAAGCCCAAATGAGCAGTTCTTC. Its protein product is CAWRGTSGRASPNEQFF. The variable domain in full, with the rest retrieved from reference TRBV30 and TRBJ2-1, is SQTIHQWPATLVQPVGSPLSLECTVEGTSNPNLYWYRQAAGRGLQLLFYSVGIGQISSEVPQNLSASRPQDRQFILSSKKLLLSDSGFYLCAWRGTSGRASPNEQFFGPGTRLTVL.

The table lists this clonotype with a few counts. V is TRBV7-9 and J is TRBJ2-1; 11 bases map to TRBD2. Germline loops: CDR1 SEHNR, CDR2 FQNEAQ (reference sequence). This CDR3 is built from 14 residues. V lost 4 bases and J lost 9; bases outside the gene matches: 5. CDR3 sequence: CASSYSTSGIEQFF. The CDR3, as DNA: TGTGCCAGCAGCTACTCGACTAGCGGGATTGAGCAGTTCTTC.

This clonotype was detected only a few times. This sequence joins TRBV4-1 and TRBJ1-2; no clear D. The CDR3 has 13 residues. Trimming left V 3 bases short and J 8 bases short, with 13 bases between. CDR1 and CDR2 from the germline V gene are MGHRA and YSYEKL. The CDR3 sequence is CASSHGRLGGYTF. CDR3 nucleotides: TGCGCCAGCAGCCACGGACGCCTAGGGGGCTACACCTTC.

The table lists this clonotype with many counts. An end of the junction does not agree with germline; a read error may underlie this. V is TRBV7-2 and J is TRBJ2-3; D remains ambiguous. CDR3 size: 15 residues. Germline loops: CDR1 SGHTA, CDR2 FQGNSA. DNA for the CDR3: TGTGCTAGCAGCTTAGGTGGCGCTAGCACAGATACGCAGTATTTT. Translated: CASSLGGASTDTQYF.

The gene calls are TRBV3-1 and TRBJ2-3; 10 bases are shared with TRBD2. The CDR3 sequence is 16 residues long. Germline values: CDR1 LGHDT, CDR2 YNNKEL (reference sequence). J gave up 4 bases and V 5 bases, and 9 bases lay outside the gene matches. The CDR3 loop is CASSSPSGSYPDTQYF. The CDR3 DNA reads TGTGCCAGCAGCTCTCCTAGCGGGAGTTATCCAGATACGCAGTATTTT.